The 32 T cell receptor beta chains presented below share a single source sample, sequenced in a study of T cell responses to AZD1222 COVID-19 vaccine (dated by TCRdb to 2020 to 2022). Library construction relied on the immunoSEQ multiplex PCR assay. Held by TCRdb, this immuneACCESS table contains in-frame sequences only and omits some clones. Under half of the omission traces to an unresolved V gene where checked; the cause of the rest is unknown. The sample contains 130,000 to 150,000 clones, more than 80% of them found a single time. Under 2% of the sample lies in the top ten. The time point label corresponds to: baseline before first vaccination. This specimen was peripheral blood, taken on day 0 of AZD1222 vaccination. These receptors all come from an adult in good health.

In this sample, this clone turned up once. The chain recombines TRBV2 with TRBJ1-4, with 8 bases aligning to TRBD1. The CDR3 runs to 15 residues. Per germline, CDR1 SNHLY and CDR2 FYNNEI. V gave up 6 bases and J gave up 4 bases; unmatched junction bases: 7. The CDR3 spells CASRLTGALNEKLFF. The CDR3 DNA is TGTGCCAGCAGACTGACAGGGGCCCTTAATGAAAAACTGTTTTTT.

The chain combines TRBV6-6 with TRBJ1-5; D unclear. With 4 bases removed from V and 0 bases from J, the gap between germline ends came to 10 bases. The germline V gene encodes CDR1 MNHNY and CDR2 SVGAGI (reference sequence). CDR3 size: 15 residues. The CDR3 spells CASSSYGISNQPQHF. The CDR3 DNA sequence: TGTGCCAGCAGTTCGTACGGAATTAGCAATCAGCCCCAGCATTTT.

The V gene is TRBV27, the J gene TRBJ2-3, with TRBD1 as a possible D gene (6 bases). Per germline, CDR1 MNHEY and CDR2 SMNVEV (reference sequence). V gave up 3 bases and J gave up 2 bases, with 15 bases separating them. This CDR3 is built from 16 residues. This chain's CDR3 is CASSFTGPVTTDTQYF. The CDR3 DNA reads TGTGCCAGCAGTTTCACAGGGCCGGTTACCACAGATACGCAGTATTTT.

The CDR3 here is CATSKDLSGRIIGELFF. For the CDR3, the DNA is TGTGCCACCAGCAAGGACCTTAGCGGGAGAATCATCGGGGAGCTGTTTTTT. The chain recombines TRBV15 with TRBJ2-2, with TRBD2 matching 9 bases. The CDR3 length is 17 residues. Per germline, CDR1 LNHNV and CDR2 YYDKDF (reference sequence). The V segment lost 4 bases and the J segment 7 bases; nucleotides outside the gene matches: 13.

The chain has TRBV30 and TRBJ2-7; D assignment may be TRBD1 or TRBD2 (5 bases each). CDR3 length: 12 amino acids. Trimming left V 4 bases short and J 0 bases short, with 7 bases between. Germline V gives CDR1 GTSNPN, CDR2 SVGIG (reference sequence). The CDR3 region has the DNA TGTGCCTGGACAGGGAGCTCCTACGAGCAGTACTTC. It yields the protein CAWTGSSYEQYF.

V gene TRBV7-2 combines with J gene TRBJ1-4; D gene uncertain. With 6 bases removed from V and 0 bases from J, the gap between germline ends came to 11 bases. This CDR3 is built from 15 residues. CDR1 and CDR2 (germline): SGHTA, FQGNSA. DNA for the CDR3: TGTGCCAGCAGTTTATACATTGCAACTAATGAAAAACTGTTTTTT. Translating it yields CASSLYIATNEKLFF.

CDR3 loop: CATSDSPGTGGADTQYF. The CDR3 nucleotides are TGTGCCACCAGTGATTCCCCCGGGACAGGGGGTGCAGATACGCAGTATTTT. The rearrangement joins TRBV24-1 to TRBJ2-3, with 11 nucleotides matching TRBD1. From germline, CDR1 is KGHDR and CDR2 SFDVKD. The CDR3 loop spans 17 amino acids. Trimming cost V 2 bases and J 4 bases; bases outside gene matches: 7.

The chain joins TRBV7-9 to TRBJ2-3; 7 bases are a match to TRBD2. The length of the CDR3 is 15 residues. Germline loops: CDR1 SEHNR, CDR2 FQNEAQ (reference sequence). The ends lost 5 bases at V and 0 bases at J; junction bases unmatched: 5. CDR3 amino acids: CASSASGSSTDTQYF. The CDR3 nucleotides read TGTGCCAGCAGCGCTAGCGGAAGTAGCACAGATACGCAGTATTTT.

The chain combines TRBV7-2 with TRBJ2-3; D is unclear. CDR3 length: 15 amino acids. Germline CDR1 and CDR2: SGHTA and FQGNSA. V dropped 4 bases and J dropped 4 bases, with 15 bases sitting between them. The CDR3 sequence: CASSSGPIGADTQYF. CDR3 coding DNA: TGTGCCAGCAGCTCCGGACCGATTGGAGCAGATACGCAGTATTTT.

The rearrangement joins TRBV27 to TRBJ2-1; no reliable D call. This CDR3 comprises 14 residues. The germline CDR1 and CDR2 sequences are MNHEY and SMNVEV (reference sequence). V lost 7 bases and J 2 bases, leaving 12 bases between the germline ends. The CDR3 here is CASTLDGTYNEQFF. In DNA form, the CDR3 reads TGTGCCAGCACCTTAGACGGTACCTACAATGAGCAGTTCTTC.

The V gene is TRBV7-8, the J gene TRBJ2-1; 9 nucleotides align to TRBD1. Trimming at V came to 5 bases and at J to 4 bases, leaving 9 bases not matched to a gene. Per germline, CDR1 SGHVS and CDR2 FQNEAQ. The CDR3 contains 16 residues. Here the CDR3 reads CASSPPSDRGYNEQFF. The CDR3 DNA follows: TGTGCCAGCAGCCCTCCAAGTGACAGGGGGTACAATGAGCAGTTCTTC.

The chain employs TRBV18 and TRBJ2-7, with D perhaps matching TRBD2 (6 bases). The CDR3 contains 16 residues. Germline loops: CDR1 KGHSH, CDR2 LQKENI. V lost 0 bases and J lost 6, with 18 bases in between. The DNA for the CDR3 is TGTGCCAGCTCACCACCAAATTCCCGGGACTTCGGCGAGCAGTACTTC. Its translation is CASSPPNSRDFGEQYF.

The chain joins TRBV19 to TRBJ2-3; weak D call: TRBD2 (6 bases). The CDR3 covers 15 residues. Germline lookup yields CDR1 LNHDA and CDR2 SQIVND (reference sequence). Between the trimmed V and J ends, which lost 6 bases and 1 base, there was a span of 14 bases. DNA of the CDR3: TGTGCCAGTAGCGATGTCGGCGGGGGCACAGATACGCAGTATTTT. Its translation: CASSDVGGGTDTQYF.

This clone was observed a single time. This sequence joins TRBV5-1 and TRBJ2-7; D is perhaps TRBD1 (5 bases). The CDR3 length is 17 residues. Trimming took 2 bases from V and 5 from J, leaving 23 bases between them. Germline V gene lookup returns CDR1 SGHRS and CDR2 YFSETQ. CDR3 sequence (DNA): TGCGCCAGCAGCTTCTACTGGGGCCCAGGTATAGGCAACGAGCAGTACTTC. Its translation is CASSFYWGPGIGNEQYF.

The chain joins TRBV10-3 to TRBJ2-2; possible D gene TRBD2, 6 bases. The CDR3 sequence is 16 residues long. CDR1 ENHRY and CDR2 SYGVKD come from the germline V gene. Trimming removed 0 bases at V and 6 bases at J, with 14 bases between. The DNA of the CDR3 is TGTGCCATCAGTGAGTCAGACCGGAGGGTACCCGGGGAGCTGTTTTTT. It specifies CAISESDRRVPGELFF.

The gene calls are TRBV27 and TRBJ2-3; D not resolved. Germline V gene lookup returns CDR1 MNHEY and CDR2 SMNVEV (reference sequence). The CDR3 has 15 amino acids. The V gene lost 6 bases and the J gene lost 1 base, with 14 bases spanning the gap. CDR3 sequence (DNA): TGTGCCAGCAGAAACGGCGGTTATGGCACAGATACGCAGTATTTT. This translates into CASRNGGYGTDTQYF.

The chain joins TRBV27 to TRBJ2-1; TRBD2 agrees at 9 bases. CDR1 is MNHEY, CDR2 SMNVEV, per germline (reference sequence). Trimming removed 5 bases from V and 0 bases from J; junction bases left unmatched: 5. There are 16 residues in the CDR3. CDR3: CASSSGGPSSYNEQFF. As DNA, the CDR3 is TGTGCCAGCAGTAGCGGGGGGCCGAGCTCCTACAATGAGCAGTTCTTC.

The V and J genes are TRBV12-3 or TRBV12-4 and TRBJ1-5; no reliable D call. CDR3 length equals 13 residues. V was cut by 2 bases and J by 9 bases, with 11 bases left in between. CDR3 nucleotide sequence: TGTGCCAGCAGTTTATTCGTACACGGGCCCCAGCATTTT. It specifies CASSLFVHGPQHF.

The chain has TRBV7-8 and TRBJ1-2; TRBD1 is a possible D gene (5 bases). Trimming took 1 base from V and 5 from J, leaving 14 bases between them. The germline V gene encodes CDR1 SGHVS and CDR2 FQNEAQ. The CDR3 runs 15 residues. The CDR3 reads CASSLGAQGGYGYTF. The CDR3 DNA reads TGTGCCAGCAGCTTAGGGGCGCAGGGAGGATATGGCTACACCTTC.

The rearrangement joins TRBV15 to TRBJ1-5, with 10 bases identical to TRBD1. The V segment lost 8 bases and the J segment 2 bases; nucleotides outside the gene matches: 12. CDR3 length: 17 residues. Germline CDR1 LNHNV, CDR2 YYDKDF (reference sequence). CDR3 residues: CATGDRGLSGGNQPQHF. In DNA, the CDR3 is TGTGCCACCGGGGACAGGGGCCTCTCAGGGGGCAATCAGCCCCAGCATTTT.

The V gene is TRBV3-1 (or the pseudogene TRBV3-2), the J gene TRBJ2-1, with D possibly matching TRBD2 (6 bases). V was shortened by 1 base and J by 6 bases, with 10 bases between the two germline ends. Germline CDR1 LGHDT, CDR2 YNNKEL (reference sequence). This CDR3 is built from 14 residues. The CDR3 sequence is CASSQGTNLNEQFF. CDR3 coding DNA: TGTGCCAGCAGCCAAGGGACTAACCTCAATGAGCAGTTCTTC.

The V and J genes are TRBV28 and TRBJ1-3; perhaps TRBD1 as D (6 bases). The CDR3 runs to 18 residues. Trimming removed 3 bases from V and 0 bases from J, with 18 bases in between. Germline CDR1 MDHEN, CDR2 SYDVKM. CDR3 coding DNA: TGTGCCAGCAGTTTTGGGGGCGGCAGTTCGTACTCTGGAAACACCATATATTTT. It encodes CASSFGGGSSYSGNTIYF.

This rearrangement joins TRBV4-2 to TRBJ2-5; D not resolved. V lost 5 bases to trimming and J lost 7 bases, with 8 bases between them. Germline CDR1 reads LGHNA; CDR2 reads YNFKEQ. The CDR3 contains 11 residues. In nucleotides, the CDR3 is TGTGCCAGCAGCACCCCCCGGACCCAGTACTTC. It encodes CASSTPRTQYF.

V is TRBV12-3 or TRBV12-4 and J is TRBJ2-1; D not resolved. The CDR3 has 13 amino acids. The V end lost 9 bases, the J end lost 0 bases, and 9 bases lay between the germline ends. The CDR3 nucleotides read TGTGCCAGTGGTCAGGTCTCCTACAATGAGCAGTTCTTC. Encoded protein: CASGQVSYNEQFF.

CDR3 in amino acids: CASSQDRPNNQPQHF. In nucleotides, the CDR3 is TGCGCCAGCAGCCAAGATCGGCCTAACAATCAGCCCCAGCATTTT. The chain couples TRBV4-1 to TRBJ1-5, with unresolved D. The CDR3 spans 15 residues. CDR1 and CDR2 from the germline V gene are MGHRA and YSYEKL. V shed 0 bases and J shed 3 bases, with 9 bases lying between them.

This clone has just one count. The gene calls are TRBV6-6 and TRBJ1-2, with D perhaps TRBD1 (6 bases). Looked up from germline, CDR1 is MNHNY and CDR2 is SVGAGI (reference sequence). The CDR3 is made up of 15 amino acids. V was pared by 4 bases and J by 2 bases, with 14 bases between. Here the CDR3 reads CASSWGGGGNYGYTF. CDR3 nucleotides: TGTGCCAGCAGTTGGGGGGGCGGGGGCAACTATGGCTACACCTTC.

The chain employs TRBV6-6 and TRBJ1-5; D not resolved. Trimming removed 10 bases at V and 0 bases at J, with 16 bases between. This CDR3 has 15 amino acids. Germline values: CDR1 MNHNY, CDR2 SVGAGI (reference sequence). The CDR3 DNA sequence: TGTGCCACCATGATTGAGGGTTATAGCAATCAGCCCCAGCATTTT. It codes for CATMIEGYSNQPQHF.

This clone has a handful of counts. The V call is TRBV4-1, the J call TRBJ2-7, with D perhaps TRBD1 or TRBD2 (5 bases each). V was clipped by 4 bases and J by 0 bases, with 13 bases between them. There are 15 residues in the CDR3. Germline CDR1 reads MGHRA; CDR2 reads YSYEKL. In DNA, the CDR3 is TGCGCCAGCAGCCCGGGACCAGGCCTCTCCTACGAGCAGTACTTC. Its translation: CASSPGPGLSYEQYF.

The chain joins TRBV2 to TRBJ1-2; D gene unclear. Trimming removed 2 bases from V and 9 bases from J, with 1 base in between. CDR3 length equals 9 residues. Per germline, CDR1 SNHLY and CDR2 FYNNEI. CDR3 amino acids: CASSERYTF. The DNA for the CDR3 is TGTGCCAGCAGTGAACGCTACACCTTC.

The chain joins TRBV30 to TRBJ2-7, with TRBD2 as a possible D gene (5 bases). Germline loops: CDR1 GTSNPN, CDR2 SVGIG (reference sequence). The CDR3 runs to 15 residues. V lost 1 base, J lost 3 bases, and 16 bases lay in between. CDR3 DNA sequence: TGTGCCTGGAGTGGGGGTCGAGGGCGAGGCTACGAGCAGTACTTC. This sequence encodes CAWSGGRGRGYEQYF.

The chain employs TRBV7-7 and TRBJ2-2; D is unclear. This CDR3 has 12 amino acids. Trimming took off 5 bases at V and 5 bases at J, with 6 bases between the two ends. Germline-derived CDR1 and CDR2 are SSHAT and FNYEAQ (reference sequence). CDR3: CASSPLTGELFF. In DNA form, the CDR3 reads TGTGCCAGCAGCCCGCTGACCGGGGAGCTGTTTTTT.

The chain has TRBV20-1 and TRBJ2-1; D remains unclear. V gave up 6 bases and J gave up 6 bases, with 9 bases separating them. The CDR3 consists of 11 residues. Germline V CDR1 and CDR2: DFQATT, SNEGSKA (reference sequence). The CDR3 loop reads CSAHHSNEQFF. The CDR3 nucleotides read TGCAGTGCACACCACAGCAATGAGCAGTTCTTC.